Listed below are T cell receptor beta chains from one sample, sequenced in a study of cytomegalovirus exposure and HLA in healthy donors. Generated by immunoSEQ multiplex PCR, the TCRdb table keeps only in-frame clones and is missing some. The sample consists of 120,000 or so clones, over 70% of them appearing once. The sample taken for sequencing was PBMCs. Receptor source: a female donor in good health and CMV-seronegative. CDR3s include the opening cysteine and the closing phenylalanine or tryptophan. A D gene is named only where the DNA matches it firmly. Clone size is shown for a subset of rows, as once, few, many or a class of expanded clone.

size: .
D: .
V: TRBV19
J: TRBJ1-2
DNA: TGTGCCAGTAGTATTGTGCACGGAGCTAACTATGGCTACACCTTC
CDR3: CASSIVHGANYGYTF

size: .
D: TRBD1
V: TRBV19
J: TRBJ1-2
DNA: TGTGCCAGTACCGGGACAGGGGGCAGAAACTATGGCTACACCTTC
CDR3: CASTGTGGRNYGYTF

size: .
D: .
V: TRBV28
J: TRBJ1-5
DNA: TGTGCCAGCAGAAGAGCCGACAGGTCCCTCTCGACCCAGCATTTT
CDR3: CASRRADRSLSTQHF

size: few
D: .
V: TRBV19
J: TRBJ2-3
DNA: TGTGCCAGTAGTATAGCGGGAGGCACAGATACGCAGTATTTT
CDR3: CASSIAGGTDTQYF

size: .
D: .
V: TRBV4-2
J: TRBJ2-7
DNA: TGTGCCAGCAGCCAAGAGCGGGGCTCCTACGAGCAGTACTTC
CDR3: CASSQERGSYEQYF

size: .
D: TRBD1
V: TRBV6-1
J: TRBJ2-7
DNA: TGTGCCAGCGGCCGGGACAGAGCCTACGAGCAGTACTTC
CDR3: CASGRDRAYEQYF

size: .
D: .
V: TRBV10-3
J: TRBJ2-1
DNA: TGTGCCATCAGTGGCTCTAGCGAAGAGCAGTTCTTC
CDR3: CAISGSSEEQFF

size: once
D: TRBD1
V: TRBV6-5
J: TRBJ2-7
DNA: TGTGCCAGCAAAGTGGGACAGGGGGCTGGAGGGGAGCAGTACTTC
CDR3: CASKVGQGAGGEQYF

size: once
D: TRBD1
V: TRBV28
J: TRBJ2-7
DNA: TGTGCCAGCCCCCCGGCCACGACAGGGGGCTATGGCGAGCAGTACTTC
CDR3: CASPPATTGGYGEQYF

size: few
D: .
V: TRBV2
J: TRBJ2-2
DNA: TGTGCCAGCAGTTCTAGCGCCGCCGGGGAGCTGTTTTTT
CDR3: CASSSSAAGELFF

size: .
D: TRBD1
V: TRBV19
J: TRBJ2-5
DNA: TGTGCCAGTACCTCGACAGGGTCGAACCTCCAAGAGACCCAGTACTTC
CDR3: CASTSTGSNLQETQYF

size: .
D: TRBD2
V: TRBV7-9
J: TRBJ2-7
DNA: TGTTCCAGCAGCTTTCACCGACTAGCGGGGGGGCCCGAGCAGTACTTC
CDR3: CSSSFHRLAGGPEQYF

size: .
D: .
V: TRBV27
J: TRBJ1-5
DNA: TGTGCCAGCAGTTTCGTGGCAGGCGAAAATCAGCCCCAGCATTTT
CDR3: CASSFVAGENQPQHF

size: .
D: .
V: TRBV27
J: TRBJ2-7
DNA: TGTGCCAGCAGTTATCCGGGTAGAGAGCAGTACTTC
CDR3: CASSYPGREQYF